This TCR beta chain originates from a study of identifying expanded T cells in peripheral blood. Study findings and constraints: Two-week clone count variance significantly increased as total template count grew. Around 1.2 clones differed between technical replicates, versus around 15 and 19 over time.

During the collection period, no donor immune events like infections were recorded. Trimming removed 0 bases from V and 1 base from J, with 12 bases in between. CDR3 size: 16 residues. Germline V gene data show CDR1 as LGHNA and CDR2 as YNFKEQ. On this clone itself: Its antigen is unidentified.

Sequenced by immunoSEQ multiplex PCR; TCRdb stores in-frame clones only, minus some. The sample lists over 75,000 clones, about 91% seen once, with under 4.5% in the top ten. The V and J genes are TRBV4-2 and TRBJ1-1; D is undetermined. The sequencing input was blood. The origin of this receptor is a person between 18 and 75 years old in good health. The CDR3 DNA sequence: TGTGCCAGCAGCCAAGAGGGCCGAACTGAGAACACTGAAGCTTTCTTT. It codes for CASSQEGRTENTEAFF.